This paragraph reports one T cell receptor (beta chain). Germline trimming cut 1 base from V and 8 bases from J; bases unmatched to any gene: 1. The CDR3 loop spans 14 amino acids. CDR1 is LGHDT and CDR2 is YNNKEL in the germline V gene (reference sequence). Per the authors' pipeline: Cell counts per sample came from amplifying reference gene primers. Sequencing used immunoSEQ multiplex PCR; TCRdb keeps in-frame clones, though not all of them. V, J and clone size reflect that table, while D and trimming were determined from the DNA. The sample consists of some 56,000 clones, about 90% of them appearing once. The data derive from a study of blood T cell repertoires in COVID-19. Study in general: Material from acute and convalescent COVID-19 was sourced from the United States, Italy and Spain. Nucleic acid was either cDNA or gDNA, and it came from T cells, B-cell-depleted T cells, or PBMCs.

This chain connects TRBV3-1 (or the pseudogene TRBV3-2) to TRBJ1-6; 8 bases line up with TRBD1. Sequencing was done on a sample of peripheral blood. This TCR derives from a human donor in a cohort sampled during active COVID-19. CDR3 sequence (DNA): TGTGCCAGCAGCCAAGTGACAGGGGATTCACCCCTCCACTTT. Its translation: CASSQVTGDSPLHF.